This TCR beta chain was retrieved from a study of T cells in narcolepsy. Turning to the study itself: Patients with NT1 or NT2 and healthy control donors were enrolled.

The study, taken as a whole, reports: No autoreactive T cell clone sequences appeared in some memory CD4+ repertoires. HCRT-specific and TRIB2-specific autoreactive clonotypes appeared among same-patient CSF and blood CD4+ clonotypes.

This clone was seen a few times. The antigen is not known. TCRdb's table, derived via immunoSEQ multiplex PCR, lists solely in-frame clones and lacks some. The sample lists just over 40,000 clones; around 89% were seen once. What was sequenced was CD45RA- memory CD4+ T cells from PBMCs. This receptor was obtained from a human donor with narcolepsy.

This chain's CDR3 is CASSLRWTYEQYF. The DNA for the CDR3 is TGTGCCAGCAGCTTACGGTGGACCTACGAGCAGTACTTC. The chain combines TRBV7-8 with TRBJ2-7; D is unresolved. Germline values: CDR1 SGHVS, CDR2 FQNEAQ. This CDR3 is built from 13 residues. Trimming pared 2 bases from V and 2 bases from J, leaving 7 bases between. The full variable domain, its missing parts supplied by reference TRBV7-8 and TRBJ2-7, is GAGVSQSPRYKVAKRGQDVALRCDPISGHVSLFWYQQALGQGPEFLTYFQNEAQLDKSGLPSDRFFAERPEGSVSTLKIQRTQQEDSAVYLCASSLRWTYEQYFGPGTRLTVT.